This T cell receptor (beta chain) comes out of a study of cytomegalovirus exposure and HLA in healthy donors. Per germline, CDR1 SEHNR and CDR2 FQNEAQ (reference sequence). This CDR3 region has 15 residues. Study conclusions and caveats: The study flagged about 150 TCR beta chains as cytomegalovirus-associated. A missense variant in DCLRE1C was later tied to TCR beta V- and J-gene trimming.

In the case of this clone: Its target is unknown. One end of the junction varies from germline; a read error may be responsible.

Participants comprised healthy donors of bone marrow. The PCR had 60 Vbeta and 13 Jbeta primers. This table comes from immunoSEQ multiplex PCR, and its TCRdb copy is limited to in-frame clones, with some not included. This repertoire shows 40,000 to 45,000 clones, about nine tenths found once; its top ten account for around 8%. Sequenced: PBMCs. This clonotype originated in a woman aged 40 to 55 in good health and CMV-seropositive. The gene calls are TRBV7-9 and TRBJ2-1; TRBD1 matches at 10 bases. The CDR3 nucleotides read TGTTCCAGCACCAATCGGACAGGGGGGAACAATGAGCAGTTCTTC. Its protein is CSSTNRTGGNNEQFF.